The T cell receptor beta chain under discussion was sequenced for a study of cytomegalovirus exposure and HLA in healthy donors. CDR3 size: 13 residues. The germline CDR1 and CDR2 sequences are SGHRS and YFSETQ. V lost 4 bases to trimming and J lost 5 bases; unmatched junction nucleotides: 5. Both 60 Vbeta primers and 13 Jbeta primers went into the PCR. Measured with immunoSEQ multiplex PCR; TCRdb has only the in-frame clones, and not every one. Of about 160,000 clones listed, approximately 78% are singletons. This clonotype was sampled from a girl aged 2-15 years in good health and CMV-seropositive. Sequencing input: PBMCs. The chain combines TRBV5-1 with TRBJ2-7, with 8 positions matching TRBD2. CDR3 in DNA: TGCGCCAGCAGCCGCGGGGGGAACGACGAGCAGTACTTC. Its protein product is CASSRGGNDEQYF.